This TCR beta chain was documented in a study of blood T cell repertoires in COVID-19. Study-level information: Whether acute or convalescent, the COVID-19 samples came from the United States, Italy and Spain.

The CDR3 totals 15 residues. Germline V gene lookup returns CDR1 SGHNT and CDR2 YYREEE (reference sequence). The V gene end was trimmed by 0 bases and the J gene end by 4 bases; junction bases not matched to a gene: 1. Per the study methods: Amplification with reference gene primers provided the estimates of nucleated cell counts. Assay used: immunoSEQ multiplex PCR; TCRdb lists only in-frame clones, some missing. The V and J calls and clone size are taken from that table; D and trimming were inferred from the DNA. Altogether tens of thousands of clones are present, 86% being singletons, with the ten largest covering 1% to 1.5%.

Sequenced input: peripheral blood. V and J are TRBV5-4 and TRBJ2-3, with 11 bases identical to TRBD1. This TCR came from a woman of 80 years or more with acute or convalescent COVID-19. The CDR3 here is CASSLGDRGSDTQYF. CDR3 coding DNA: TGTGCCAGCAGCTTGGGGGACAGGGGGTCAGATACGCAGTATTTT.